One sample yielded the 29 T cell receptor beta chains listed below, sequenced in a study of PD-1 and CTLA-4 blockade in melanoma. TCRdb's table, derived via immunoSEQ multiplex PCR, lists solely in-frame clones and lacks some. The table lists about 31,000 clones, around 90% of them singletons, with less than 10% in the top ten. The sequencing used CD8+ T cells from peripheral blood, collected from a patient given anti-PD-1 treatment. Receptor source: a human donor with melanoma.

This clone was found once. The chain has TRBV5-8 and TRBJ2-5, with D possibly matching TRBD2 (6 bases). The V end lost 5 bases, the J end lost 5 bases, and 16 bases lay between the germline ends. CDR1 SGHTS and CDR2 YDEGEE come from the germline V gene. There are 14 residues in the CDR3. CDR3 in DNA: TGTGCCAGCAGTCCTGGAGCTGGGGGGGAGACCCAGTACTTC. Its protein product is CASSPGAGGETQYF.

This clone was recorded once. V is TRBV7-3 and J is TRBJ2-3; 9 bases fit TRBD1. Germline values: CDR1 SGHTA, CDR2 FQGTGA. The CDR3 extends over 17 amino acids. The V and J ends lost 5 bases and 3 bases, in that order; junction bases with no gene match: 12. CDR3 bases: TGTGCCAGCAGCCCTGGGACAGGGTCGATTAAAACAGATACGCAGTATTTT. It yields the protein CASSPGTGSIKTDTQYF.

The chain couples TRBV12-3 or TRBV12-4 to TRBJ2-5, with D uncertain. The CDR3 sequence is 13 residues long. Trimming shortened V by 4 bases and J by 7 bases, and 13 bases separated the two germline ends. CDR3 amino acids: CASSYGPHGTQYF. In DNA form, the CDR3 reads TGTGCCAGCAGTTACGGGCCCCACGGGACCCAGTACTTC.

This clone was picked up a small number of times. V is TRBV7-2 and J is TRBJ1-6, with 8 positions matching TRBD1. The CDR3 runs to 14 residues. Germline trimming cut 4 bases from V and 6 bases from J; bases unmatched to any gene: 2. Germline lookup yields CDR1 SGHTA and CDR2 FQGNSA. CDR3 amino acids: CASSSDRVNSPLHF. As DNA, the CDR3 is TGTGCCAGCAGCTCGGACAGGGTTAATTCACCCCTCCACTTT.

This chain joins TRBV28 and TRBJ2-1, with D possibly being TRBD1 (6 bases). The CDR3 is 16 residues long. Germline lookup yields CDR1 MDHEN and CDR2 SYDVKM. Between the trimmed V and J ends, which lost 3 bases and 8 bases, there was a span of 20 bases. The CDR3 is CASSFIRRQALDEQFF. As DNA, the CDR3 is TGTGCCAGCAGTTTTATCCGCCGACAGGCCCTGGATGAGCAGTTCTTC.

This clone was recorded only once. The rearrangement uses TRBV7-2 and TRBJ2-3, with TRBD1 identical over 8 bases. Germline CDR1 reads SGHTA; CDR2 reads FQGNSA. CDR3 size: 16 residues. V lost 2 bases to trimming and J lost 4 bases; unmatched junction nucleotides: 8. DNA for the CDR3: TGTGCCAGCAGCTTAATCGTGGCAGGGGGCCCAGATACGCAGTATTTT. Encoded protein: CASSLIVAGGPDTQYF.

This chain joins TRBV30 and TRBJ2-3; TRBD2 agrees at 8 bases. Germline-derived CDR1 and CDR2 are GTSNPN and SVGIG (reference sequence). This CDR3 is built from 14 residues. V dropped 1 base and J dropped 6; count of bases not matched to a gene: 6. The CDR3 DNA sequence: TGTGCCTGGAGTGGCGGGACTAGTTTGGATACGCAGTATTTT. It codes for CAWSGGTSLDTQYF.

This clone was counted a few times. The genes are TRBV19 and TRBJ1-6, with 8 bases fitting TRBD1. The CDR3 has 14 amino acids. Germline CDR1 and CDR2: LNHDA and SQIVND (reference sequence). V lost 5 bases, J lost 7 bases, and 4 bases stayed unmatched. The CDR3 reads CASSSRQGNSPLHF. The CDR3, as DNA: TGTGCCAGTAGTTCCCGACAGGGGAATTCACCCCTCCACTTT.

In DNA, the CDR3 is TGTGCCAGCAGTTTAGGGACCGTAGGGGAGCTGTTTTTT. Translated, it gives CASSLGTVGELFF. The chain couples TRBV6-5 to TRBJ2-2; either TRBD1 or TRBD2 may supply D (5 bases each). Trimming stripped 4 bases from V and 8 bases from J, with 11 bases between. This CDR3 has 13 residues. Germline V gene lookup returns CDR1 MNHEY and CDR2 SVGAGI.

CDR3 DNA: TGTGCCAGCAGTCTTTTAGGTGGGACAGAATACTACGAGCAGTACTTC. Amino acids: CASSLLGGTEYYEQYF. V gene TRBV27 combines with J gene TRBJ2-7; TRBD1 matches 7 bases. The ends lost 5 bases at V and 3 bases at J; junction bases unmatched: 13. The CDR3 is 16 amino acids. Germline CDR1 is MNHEY and CDR2 is SMNVEV (reference sequence).

The genes are TRBV10-2 and TRBJ2-1; 10 nucleotides align to TRBD1. The V segment lost 6 bases and the J segment 0 bases; nucleotides outside the gene matches: 17. The CDR3 contains 20 residues. The germline CDR1 and CDR2 sequences are WSHSY and SAAADI. The CDR3 nucleotides are TGCGCCAGCAGCCAGCTCCCGGGACAGGGGCCGCCGAGCTCCTACAATGAGCAGTTCTTC. This translates into CASSQLPGQGPPSSYNEQFF.

V gene TRBV7-6 combines with J gene TRBJ2-3, with unresolved D. V shed 1 base and J shed 6 bases, with 2 bases lying between them. This CDR3 has 11 amino acids. Germline V gene data show CDR1 as SGHVS and CDR2 as FNYEAQ. CDR3 in DNA: TGTGCCAGCAGCTTAGATGATACGCAGTATTTT. Translated: CASSLDDTQYF.

V is TRBV5-5 and J is TRBJ2-3; no reliable D call. CDR3 size: 16 residues. Germline V gene lookup returns CDR1 SGHKS and CDR2 YYEKEE (reference sequence). Trimming removed 0 bases at V and 0 bases at J, with 11 bases between. The CDR3 is CASSLGDTSSTDTQYF. CDR3 DNA: TGTGCCAGCAGCTTGGGAGACACCTCTAGCACAGATACGCAGTATTTT.

CDR3 DNA: TGTGCCAGCAGCCCCCTAACTAGCGACTACTCCTACGAGCAGTACTTC. Protein sequence: CASSPLTSDYSYEQYF. The chain carries TRBV3-1 (or the pseudogene TRBV3-2) and TRBJ2-7; TRBD2 matches at 7 bases. Germline CDR1 is LGHDT and CDR2 is YNNKEL (reference sequence). The CDR3 totals 16 residues. With V trimmed by 4 bases and J by 0 bases, 9 bases remained unmatched.

The V call is TRBV11-2, the J call TRBJ2-4, with D possibly called TRBD1 or TRBD2 (5 bases each). Germline CDR1 SGHAT, CDR2 FQNNGV. V was trimmed by 6 bases and J by 8 bases, leaving 14 bases between them. The CDR3 contains 13 residues. CDR3 loop: CASRFGGGDIQYF. The DNA for the CDR3 is TGTGCCAGCAGATTTGGGGGTGGGGACATTCAGTACTTC.

The V and J genes are TRBV7-9 and TRBJ1-3, with D unresolved. Trimming left V 4 bases short and J 4 bases short, with 14 bases between. There are 15 residues in the CDR3. Per germline, CDR1 SEHNR and CDR2 FQNEAQ (reference sequence). The CDR3 loop is CASSYAGVNGNTIYF. In DNA form, the CDR3 reads TGTGCCAGCAGCTACGCCGGCGTTAACGGAAACACCATATATTTT.

CDR3 residues: CASRDNRDTGELFF. The CDR3 coding sequence is TGCGCCAGCAGGGACAACAGGGACACCGGGGAGCTGTTTTTT. This chain connects TRBV10-1 to TRBJ2-2, with D maybe TRBD1 (6 bases). Trimming shortened V by 6 bases and J by 3 bases, and 11 bases separated the two germline ends. The CDR3 totals 14 residues. The germline V gene has CDR1 WNHNN and CDR2 SYGVQD (reference sequence).

The V and J genes are TRBV24-1 and TRBJ1-5, with unresolved D. This CDR3 has 14 amino acids. CDR1 is KGHDR, CDR2 SFDVKD, per germline. Trimming stripped 1 base from V and 1 base from J, with 4 bases between. CDR3 sequence reads: CATSDFGSNQPQHF. CDR3 sequence (DNA): TGTGCCACCAGTGATTTCGGAAGCAATCAGCCCCAGCATTTT.

The chain combines TRBV19 with TRBJ2-1; 9 nucleotides line up with TRBD2. Germline CDR1 reads LNHDA; CDR2 reads SQIVND (reference sequence). This CDR3 is built from 16 residues. Germline trimming cut 5 bases from V and 3 bases from J; bases unmatched to any gene: 8. The CDR3 is CASSFPLAGHYNEQFF. DNA for the CDR3: TGTGCCAGTAGTTTCCCTCTAGCGGGACACTACAATGAGCAGTTCTTC. The whole variable domain, remainder taken from reference TRBV19 and TRBJ2-1, is DGGITQSPKYLFRKEGQNVTLSCEQNLNHDAMYWYRQDPGQGLRLIYYSQIVNDFQKGDIAEGYSVSREKKESFPLTVTSAQKNPTAFYLCASSFPLAGHYNEQFFGPGTRLTVL.

The rearrangement links TRBV27 to TRBJ2-1, with D tentatively TRBD2 (5 bases). V gave up 4 bases and J gave up 6 bases, with 10 bases separating them. The CDR3 contains 13 residues. CDR1 and CDR2 from the germline V gene are MNHEY and SMNVEV (reference sequence). CDR3 sequence (DNA): TGTGCCAGCAGTTACGGACTTTCCAATGAGCAGTTCTTC. Protein: CASSYGLSNEQFF.

V is TRBV29-1 and J is TRBJ2-1, with 8 bases aligning to TRBD1. The germline CDR1 and CDR2 sequences are SQVTM and ANQGSEA. The V segment lost 5 bases and the J segment 4 bases; nucleotides outside the gene matches: 7. This CDR3 spans 14 amino acids. The CDR3 coding sequence is TGCAGCGTTCCCAGGGGACAGGATTACAATGAGCAGTTCTTC. Amino acid sequence: CSVPRGQDYNEQFF.

The CDR3 spells CASSEEWGVRDSSTDTQYF. CDR3 nucleotide sequence: TGTGCCAGCAGTGAAGAGTGGGGGGTTCGAGACTCTAGCACAGATACGCAGTATTTT. The chain links TRBV2 to TRBJ2-3; D possibly corresponds to TRBD2 (6 bases). CDR3 length equals 19 residues. Trimming cost V 1 base and J 0 bases, with 20 bases left between them. Germline V CDR1 and CDR2: SNHLY, FYNNEI.

This clone was detected only a few times. This chain links TRBV7-9 with TRBJ1-2; possible D gene TRBD1, 5 bases. CDR1 is SEHNR, CDR2 FQNEAQ, per germline (reference sequence). V was cut by 5 bases and J by 9 bases, with 19 bases left in between. The CDR3 runs to 14 residues. DNA of the CDR3: TGTGCCAGCAGCGCGACGGGGACCGGGACGAGCTACACCTTC. As protein: CASSATGTGTSYTF.

J is TRBJ2-1 and V is TRBV5-1; tentative D call: TRBD2 (5 bases). The V gene's germline CDR1 is SGHRS and CDR2 YFSETQ. This CDR3 has 13 residues. The V end lost 3 bases, the J end lost 4 bases, and 8 bases lay between the germline ends. This chain's CDR3 is CASSYGDYNEQFF. DNA for the CDR3: TGCGCCAGCAGCTACGGGGATTACAATGAGCAGTTCTTC.

This clone was detected a few times. The genes are TRBV2 and TRBJ1-5; 8 nucleotides match TRBD1. Germline CDR1 is SNHLY and CDR2 is FYNNEI. This CDR3 comprises 14 residues. After removal of 5 bases from V and 4 bases from J, the junction contained 4 bases not matched to a gene. The DNA of the CDR3 is TGTGCCAGCAGTCTGGACAGGGCTAATCAGCCCCAGCATTTT. Its protein is CASSLDRANQPQHF. The full variable domain, in which reference TRBV2 and TRBJ1-5 provide the parts outside the CDR3, is EPEVTQTPSHQVTQMGQEVILRCVPISNHLYFYWYRQILGQKVEFLVSFYNNEISEKSEIFDDQFSVERPDGSNFTLKIRSTKLEDSAMYFCASSLDRANQPQHFGDGTRLSIL.

This clone was recorded once. The V gene is TRBV7-2, the J gene TRBJ2-7; 8 bases are a match to TRBD1. V lost 2 bases, J lost 4 bases, and 4 bases stayed unmatched. The CDR3 sequence is 14 residues long. Germline V gene data show CDR1 as SGHTA and CDR2 as FQGNSA. The CDR3 bases are TGTGCCAGCAGCTTAATGGACAGGGCTTACGAGCAGTACTTC. Translating it yields CASSLMDRAYEQYF.

This clone was observed once. The chain links TRBV4-1 to TRBJ1-1; D call uncertain. Trimming left V 0 bases short and J 7 bases short, with 18 bases between. CDR1 MGHRA and CDR2 YSYEKL come from the germline V gene. This CDR3 region has 16 residues. This chain's CDR3 is CASSQDGFASRNEAFF. DNA for the CDR3: TGCGCCAGCAGCCAAGATGGGTTCGCCAGTCGGAATGAAGCTTTCTTT.

V gene TRBV30 combines with J gene TRBJ2-1; unclear D gene. The CDR3 is made up of 12 amino acids. V shed 0 bases and J shed 9 bases, with 9 bases lying between them. The germline V gene encodes CDR1 GTSNPN and CDR2 SVGIG (reference sequence). The CDR3 here is CAWSVILTEQFF. The CDR3 nucleotides read TGTGCCTGGAGTGTAATATTGACTGAGCAGTTCTTC.

J is TRBJ1-5 and V is TRBV30; 10 nucleotides line up with TRBD1. The trim removed 1 base at V and 7 bases at J, leaving 4 bases unmatched. From germline, CDR1 is GTSNPN and CDR2 SVGIG (reference sequence). The CDR3 loop spans 14 amino acids. The CDR3 sequence: CAWSAGTGEQPQHF. DNA for the CDR3: TGTGCCTGGAGTGCAGGGACAGGGGAACAGCCCCAGCATTTT.